The 26 T cell receptor beta chains listed next were all sequenced from one sample in a study of T-cell memory formation after mild COVID-19. TCRdb called the 5' RACE reads again in MiXCR, with one record for every CDR3 protein. The data hold under 450,000 distinct CDR3 sequences, with under 25% observed a single time. Specimen: PBMCs or a T cell subset sorted from them (not recorded which). These TCRs come from a man between 18 and 29 years old who had mild COVID-19 (a few samples of this study predate the infection). Cell type and time point are not known.

This clonotype was observed a few times. The V and J genes are TRBV15 and TRBJ2-2; D is perhaps TRBD2 (5 bases). Between the trimmed V and J ends, which lost 3 bases and 7 bases, there was a span of 15 bases. This CDR3 spans 15 amino acids. Per the germline V gene, CDR1 is LNHNV and CDR2 is YYDKDF (reference sequence). The CDR3 spells CATSSPGDSGGELFF. The CDR3 DNA is TGTGCCACCAGCAGTCCCGGGGATTCGGGCGGGGAGCTGTTTTTT.

The sample holds many counts of this clonotype. The rearrangement uses TRBV11-2 and TRBJ2-3; 8 nucleotides match TRBD2. J was trimmed by 6 bases and V by 1 base; bases with no gene match: 12. Germline V gene lookup returns CDR1 SGHAT and CDR2 FQNNGV. The CDR3 extends over 17 amino acids. CDR3 in DNA: TGTGCCAGCAGCTTAGGCATTCATGAGCGGGGGAGGGATACGCAGTATTTT. Translation gives CASSLGIHERGRDTQYF.

The CDR3 region is CSAYWEVRGGYTF. The CDR3 nucleotides are TGCAGTGCTTACTGGGAAGTAAGAGGGGGCTACACCTTC. The V and J genes are TRBV20-1 and TRBJ1-2; D is uncertain. This CDR3 has 13 residues. Germline V gives CDR1 DFQATT, CDR2 SNEGSKA (reference sequence). V shed 5 bases and J shed 8 bases, with 18 bases lying between them.

The chain combines TRBV4-1 with TRBJ2-2; D is undetermined. CDR1 is MGHRA and CDR2 is YSYEKL in the germline V gene. The length of the CDR3 is 15 residues. V was clipped by 0 bases and J by 6 bases, with 11 bases between them. In nucleotides, the CDR3 is TGCGCCAGCAGCCAAGATCCGGCTAATCCCGGGGAGCTGTTTTTT. Translation: CASSQDPANPGELFF.

The chain links TRBV5-1 to TRBJ2-3; 9 bases are shared with TRBD2. This CDR3 is built from 16 residues. Per the germline V gene, CDR1 is SGHRS and CDR2 is YFSETQ. V shed 1 base and J 1 base; nucleotides not matched to a gene: 4. The CDR3 DNA reads as TGCGCCAGCAGCTTGAGGGCTAGCGGGGGCACAGATACGCAGTATTTT. It encodes CASSLRASGGTDTQYF.

J is TRBJ1-5 and V is TRBV20-1, with 8 bases fitting TRBD1. Germline CDR1 and CDR2: DFQATT and SNEGSKA (reference sequence). V shed 3 bases, J shed 1 base, and the junction held 11 bases outside the gene matches. CDR3 length: 17 amino acids. The CDR3 DNA is TGCAGTGCTAGGCTTCATACCGGACAGGGAAGCAATCAGCCCCAGCATTTT. Translating gives CSARLHTGQGSNQPQHF.

The J gene is TRBJ2-2, the V gene TRBV5-1; D not resolved. The CDR3 sequence is 14 residues long. V was pared by 4 bases and J by 7 bases, with 14 bases between. CDR1 is SGHRS, CDR2 YFSETQ, per germline. CDR3 sequence reads: CASSPPGRSGELFF. The CDR3 coding sequence is TGCGCCAGCAGCCCACCGGGCCGGAGCGGGGAGCTGTTTTTT.

In its sample, this clonotype was seen a few times. The chain carries TRBV6-1 and TRBJ2-7, with D perhaps matching TRBD2 (5 bases). The CDR3 spans 14 residues. V gave up 2 bases and J gave up 0 bases, with 8 bases separating them. The germline V gene has CDR1 MNHNS and CDR2 SASEGT. The CDR3 region is CASSETGFSYEQYV. DNA of the CDR3: TGTGCCAGCAGTGAAACGGGGTTCTCCTACGAGCAGTACGTC.

V gene TRBV20-1 combines with J gene TRBJ2-3, with D hard to call. In germline, CDR1 is DFQATT, CDR2 SNEGSKA (reference sequence). This CDR3 contains 11 residues. Deletions cut 5 bases from V and 4 bases from J, with 7 bases between. This CDR3 reads CSASLSDTQYF. As DNA, the CDR3 is TGCAGTGCTTCTCTTTCAGATACGCAGTATTTT.

This clonotype was found many times. The chain carries TRBV7-2 and TRBJ2-1; the D call may be TRBD1 or TRBD2 (6 bases each). The CDR3 totals 17 residues. Germline V gene lookup returns CDR1 SGHTA and CDR2 FQGNSA. Trimming removed 3 bases from V and 8 bases from J, with 23 bases in between. The CDR3 loop is CASSFGLRGAGADEQFF. As DNA, the CDR3 is TGTGCCAGCAGCTTCGGGTTAAGGGGGGCAGGGGCCGATGAGCAGTTCTTC.

A few counts support this clonotype. The chain recombines TRBV12-3 or TRBV12-4 with TRBJ2-1; 9 bases match TRBD1. The CDR3 runs to 14 residues. V shed 5 bases and J 6 bases; nucleotides not matched to a gene: 5. CDR3 DNA: TGTGCCAGCAGTCAATCGACAGGGGGCAATGAGCAGTTCTTC. This codes for CASSQSTGGNEQFF.

This CDR3 is CSVGDRGDQETQYF. CDR3 DNA: TGCAGCGTAGGTGACAGGGGTGATCAAGAGACCCAGTACTTC. The chain couples TRBV29-1 to TRBJ2-5, with 8 nucleotides matching TRBD1. The germline V gene has CDR1 SQVTM and CDR2 ANQGSEA. The CDR3 has 14 amino acids. Germline trimming cut 6 bases from V and 2 bases from J; bases unmatched to any gene: 8.

This clonotype was observed many times. The J gene is TRBJ2-5, the V gene TRBV7-2, with D maybe TRBD2 (7 bases). V was cut by 2 bases and J by 4 bases, with 17 bases left in between. This CDR3 contains 16 residues. Looked up from germline, CDR1 is SGHTA and CDR2 is FQGNSA. CDR3 nucleotide sequence: TGTGCCAGCAGCTTAAATGGGGGGGCCTCCGCAGAGACCCAGTACTTC. Its translation is CASSLNGGASAETQYF. Full variable domain (missing parts from reference TRBV7-2 and TRBJ2-5): GAGVSQSPSNKVTEKGKDVELRCDPISGHTALYWYRQSLGQGLEFLIYFQGNSAPDKSGLPSDRFSAERTGGSVSTLTIQRTQQEDSAVYLCASSLNGGASAETQYFGPGTRLLVL.

This clonotype was counted a few times. The V and J genes are TRBV9 and TRBJ1-1, with a weak D call TRBD1 (6 bases). V lost 4 bases and J 1 base, leaving 11 bases between the germline ends. CDR3 length equals 14 residues. Germline values: CDR1 SGDLS, CDR2 YYNGEE. The CDR3 loop is CASSREGGNTEAFF. DNA for the CDR3: TGTGCCAGCAGCCGGGAGGGGGGGAACACTGAAGCTTTCTTT.

In its sample, this clonotype was seen a few times. This chain links TRBV29-1 with TRBJ2-7, with unresolved D. The CDR3 totals 12 residues. Trimming pared 7 bases from V and 2 bases from J, leaving 12 bases between. From germline, CDR1 is SQVTM and CDR2 ANQGSEA. The CDR3 DNA follows: TGCAGCGCATTGACCCAGCCCTACGAGCAGTACTTC. Its protein is CSALTQPYEQYF.

This clonotype was observed a handful of times. The chain joins TRBV2 to TRBJ2-1; D gene ambiguous. Germline loops: CDR1 SNHLY, CDR2 FYNNEI. There are 15 residues in the CDR3. V shed 5 bases and J shed 0 bases, with 11 bases lying between them. The CDR3, as DNA: TGTGCCAGCAGTTACTCAGAAATCTCCTACAATGAGCAGTTCTTC. Its protein is CASSYSEISYNEQFF.

CDR3 in DNA: TGCAGTGCTAGATCCCTAGCCATGAACACCGGGGAGCTGTTTTTT. It codes for CSARSLAMNTGELFF. The chain couples TRBV20-1 to TRBJ2-2, with D maybe TRBD2 (5 bases). CDR1 and CDR2 (germline): DFQATT, SNEGSKA (reference sequence). The ends were cut back, 2 bases at V and 1 base at J, with 11 bases in the middle. The CDR3 sequence is 15 residues long.

The J gene is TRBJ2-4, the V gene TRBV7-8; TRBD2 is a possible D gene (6 bases). V was trimmed by 5 bases and J by 0 bases, leaving 17 bases between them. The CDR3 spans 17 residues. CDR1 is SGHVS, CDR2 FQNEAQ, per germline. CDR3 sequence reads: CASSEWDFKLAKNIQYF. The CDR3 bases are TGTGCCAGCAGCGAATGGGACTTCAAACTAGCCAAAAACATTCAGTACTTC.

The chain joins TRBV7-2 to TRBJ2-7; weak D call: TRBD2 (5 bases). CDR3 length: 13 residues. The V gene's germline CDR1 is SGHTA and CDR2 FQGNSA. V lost 3 bases and J lost 3, with 9 bases in between. The CDR3 nucleotides are TGTGCCAGCAGCTTCCTAGAGGGCTACGAGCAGTACTTC. Amino acids: CASSFLEGYEQYF.

V and J are TRBV24-1 and TRBJ2-3; D not certain. V lost 3 bases and J lost 6, with 12 bases in between. Germline V gives CDR1 KGHDR, CDR2 SFDVKD. The CDR3 is made up of 14 amino acids. Here the CDR3 DNA reads TGTGCCACCAGTGATACCCCGGGCGTGGATACGCAGTATTTT. Amino acids: CATSDTPGVDTQYF.

The genes are TRBV4-1 and TRBJ1-4; no firm D call. The length of the CDR3 is 14 residues. CDR1 and CDR2 from the germline V gene are MGHRA and YSYEKL. V was shortened by 2 bases and J by 8 bases, with 12 bases between the two germline ends. The CDR3 nucleotides are TGCGCCAGCAGCCAACTCCCGACCGGGGAAAAACTGTTTTTT. This gives the protein CASSQLPTGEKLFF.

This clonotype was recorded many times. The chain carries TRBV6-5 and TRBJ1-3; D is uncertain. The germline gives CDR1 MNHEY, CDR2 SVGAGI. The CDR3 has 15 residues. V dropped 2 bases and J dropped 0 bases, with 8 bases sitting between them. The CDR3 loop reads CASSYDGNSGNTIYF. CDR3 nucleotide sequence: TGTGCCAGCAGTTACGACGGGAACTCTGGAAACACCATATATTTT.

J is TRBJ1-2 and V is TRBV7-3; D not resolved. The V gene's germline CDR1 is SGHTA and CDR2 FQGTGA. V was cut by 11 bases and J by 7 bases, with 14 bases left in between. This CDR3 region has 11 residues. CDR3 protein: CASGIGRGYTF. DNA for the CDR3: TGTGCCTCCGGCATCGGGCGTGGCTACACCTTC.

The J gene is TRBJ2-7, the V gene TRBV27; 8 nucleotides agree with TRBD2. CDR1 and CDR2 from the germline V gene are MNHEY and SMNVEV (reference sequence). The CDR3 loop spans 16 amino acids. V was pared by 0 bases and J by 0 bases, with 4 bases of the junction left unmatched. The CDR3: CASSLSAGAFSYEQYF. CDR3 DNA: TGTGCCAGCAGTTTATCAGCGGGGGCCTTCTCCTACGAGCAGTACTTC.

This chain connects TRBV20-1 to TRBJ2-3, with 7 bases identical to TRBD2. Germline V gene sequence: CDR1 DFQATT, CDR2 SNEGSKA (reference sequence). The J segment lost 7 bases and the V segment lost 0 bases, leaving 10 bases of the junction unmatched. The CDR3 length is 15 residues. CDR3 amino acids: CSARDPRGGLNTQYF. The CDR3 region has the DNA TGCAGTGCTAGAGATCCTCGGGGAGGGTTAAATACGCAGTATTTT.

The chain carries TRBV12-3 or TRBV12-4 and TRBJ2-7; D gene uncertain. V was clipped by 3 bases and J by 0 bases, with 6 bases between them. The CDR3 consists of 13 residues. The CDR3 spells CASSFDNSYEQYF. CDR3 in DNA: TGTGCCAGCAGTTTCGACAACTCCTACGAGCAGTACTTC.